This T cell receptor (beta chain) was sequenced in a study of response to subunit inactivated influenza vaccine. TCRdb re-called the RT-PCR reads through MiXCR, storing one row per CDR3 protein. This table has hundreds of thousands of distinct CDR3 sequences, approximately 10% appearing once. The length of the CDR3 is 13 residues. Trimming shortened V by 1 base and J by 2 bases, and 6 bases separated the two germline ends. Germline V gene sequence: CDR1 MDHEN, CDR2 SYDVKM. This clonotype occurred a few times. These data also featured in a second study, about T cells expressing NK-cell markers. Per that study: Researchers built TCR beta cDNA using 5'RACE template switching with UMIs. Anti-gamma-delta TCR antibody use in several experiments restricted sorting to alpha-beta TCR T cells. In more than five donors, dominant CD3+CD56+NKG2C+ clones formed about 1.0-7.0% of CD8+ cells. These clonotypes also led the CD3+CD56-NKG2C+ fraction in four donors.

This TCR was sampled from a middle-aged man who received an inactivated influenza vaccine. The sample here was PBMCs from blood, taken on the day of vaccination. The V call is TRBV28, the J call TRBJ2-7, with D hard to call. CDR3 protein: CASSLYSPYEQYF. In DNA form, the CDR3 reads TGTGCCAGCAGTTTATATAGTCCCTACGAGCAGTACTTC.